Listed below are T cell receptor beta chains from one sample, sequenced in a study of blood T cell repertoires in COVID-19. Some clones are missing from TCRdb's copy, which holds only in-frame ones; the method was immunoSEQ multiplex PCR. The sample lists some 500,000 clones, less than 90% occurring once. The sample consisted of peripheral blood. The receptors shown here come from a woman between 50 and 59 years old with COVID-19, enrolled during active disease. The CDR3 runs from the conserved cysteine through the conserved F or W. The order of the fields is V gene, J gene, clone size, D gene, CDR3 DNA, CDR3 protein. The D gene is left open where the match is weak. Clone size is shown for a subset of rows, as once, few, many or a class of expanded clone.

TRBV5-6,TRBJ1-6,.,TRBD1,TGTGCCAGCAGCGCTGGAACAGGGGACAATTCACCCCTCCACTTT,CASSAGTGDNSPLHF
TRBV28,TRBJ2-3,.,.,TGTGCCAGCGGTTGGGCAGGGCGGACCACAGATACGCAGTATTTT,CASGWAGRTTDTQYF
TRBV5-1,TRBJ1-4,.,TRBD1,TGCGCCAGCAGCCTAGCTAACAGGGGCAGTGGAAATGAAAAACTGTTTTTT,CASSLANRGSGNEKLFF
TRBV11-2,TRBJ1-6,.,.,TGTGCCAGCAGCTTGGGCACCCATAATTCACCCCTCCACTTT,CASSLGTHNSPLHF
TRBV10-3,TRBJ2-5,.,.,TGTGCCATCGGTGAGGGTGGCCCGGAGACCCAGTACTTC,CAIGEGGPETQYF
TRBV6-5,TRBJ1-3,.,TRBD1,TGTGCCAGCAGCCCGGGACAGGTTATAGGAAACACCATATATTTT,CASSPGQVIGNTIYF
TRBV6-4,TRBJ2-1,.,TRBD2,TGTGCCAGCAGTGACTCGGGACGGGGGGGCCGCAATGAGCAGTTCTTC,CASSDSGRGGRNEQFF
TRBV6-5,TRBJ1-1,.,.,TGTGCCAGCAGTCAGGGCTACCTAGCTTTCTTT,CASSQGYLAFF
TRBV6-5,TRBJ1-4,.,.,TGTGCCAGCAGTTTGGGGGCAGGGCTTTCGGAACTGTTTTTT,CASSLGAGLSELFF
TRBV3-1/TRBV3-2,TRBJ1-1,.,TRBD1,TGTGCCAGCAGCCAAGGACAGGGGCCGACTTTCTTT,CASSQGQGPTFF
TRBV6-5,TRBJ2-2,.,.,TGTGCCAGCACATTTCGGGTAGACACCGGGGAGCTGTTTTTT,CASTFRVDTGELFF
TRBV2,TRBJ1-2,.,.,TGTGCCAGCAGAAATGGGGCGCTCGGTGGCTACACCTTC,CASRNGALGGYTF
TRBV7-9,TRBJ1-2,.,TRBD1,TGTGCCACGGGACAGGGGACAGATGGCTACACCTTC,CATGQGTDGYTF
TRBV2,TRBJ2-5,.,.,TGTGCCAGCCTGCCGGGGGAGGAAGAGACCCAGTACTTC,CASLPGEEETQYF
TRBV29-1,TRBJ1-2,.,.,TGCAGTTACAGACGGGACTTTATTACTAACTATGGCTACACCTTC,CSYRRDFITNYGYTF
TRBV6-5,TRBJ2-1,.,TRBD2,TGTGCCAGCAGCGATACTAGCGCCCCCTACAATGAGCAGTTCTTC,CASSDTSAPYNEQFF
TRBV9,TRBJ1-2,.,TRBD1,TGTGCCAGCAGCCCCCGGACAGGCAGTGCCTATGGCTACACCTTC,CASSPRTGSAYGYTF
TRBV5-1,TRBJ1-2,.,.,TGCGCCAGCAGTCCTACGGCGGGGGCCCTACCTAACTATGGCTACACCTTC,CASSPTAGALPNYGYTF
TRBV6-5,TRBJ2-1,.,TRBD1,TGTGCCAGCACCCCAAGTGGAGGACAGGGGGCTGAGCAGTTCTTC,CASTPSGGQGAEQFF
TRBV5-4,TRBJ2-3,few,TRBD2,TGTGCCAGCAGCCGGACTAGCGGGGGGGCGAGCACAGATACGCAGTATTTT,CASSRTSGGASTDTQYF
TRBV5-5,TRBJ2-7,.,TRBD2,TGTGCCAGCAGCCTGACTAGCGGGGGAGCCTACGAGCAGTACTTC,CASSLTSGGAYEQYF
TRBV11-3,TRBJ1-1,.,.,TGTGCCAGCAGCAGGGGAAGCACTGAAGCTTTCTTT,CASSRGSTEAFF
TRBV11-2,TRBJ2-1,once,TRBD2,TGTGCCAGCAGCTTGACTCTAGCGGGGGGAAGCGAGCAGTTCTTC,CASSLTLAGGSEQFF
TRBV4-1,TRBJ1-1,.,.,TGCGCCAGCAGCTACAGGGAGGGCACTGAAGCTTTCTTT,CASSYREGTEAFF
TRBV30,TRBJ2-3,.,TRBD1,TGTGCCTGGAGTCTCGGACAGGGAGATGCAGATACGCAGTATTTT,CAWSLGQGDADTQYF
TRBV27,TRBJ1-2,few,TRBD1,TGTGCCAGCAGTGTCGGACAGGGGGCGAGGAGTGGCTACACCTTC,CASSVGQGARSGYTF
TRBV24-1,TRBJ2-1,.,TRBD1,TGTGCCACCCAGAGGGGGACAGGGTCATTCTCTTGGAGCTACAATGAGCAGTTCTTC,CATQRGTGSFSWSYNEQFF
TRBV3-1/TRBV3-2,TRBJ2-1,.,TRBD2,TGTGCCAGCAGCCAAGTAGCGGGGGGGCTACGAGAGCAGTTCTTC,CASSQVAGGLREQFF
TRBV28,TRBJ2-3,.,.,TGTGCCAGCAGTTTTAGACTATACACAGATACGCAGTATTTT,CASSFRLYTDTQYF
TRBV12-3/TRBV12-4,TRBJ1-1,once,.,TGTGCCAGCAGTTCGACAGGTCCGACTGAAGCTTTCTTT,CASSSTGPTEAFF
TRBV5-4,TRBJ1-1,once,.,TGTGCCAGCAGCTTGGGGCCTCCTGGGAACACTGAAGCTTTCTTT,CASSLGPPGNTEAFF
TRBV11-1,TRBJ1-4,.,.,TGTGCCAGCAGCTTCGGGGGTGCAACTAATGAAAAACTGTTTTTT,CASSFGGATNEKLFF
TRBV19,TRBJ2-7,.,TRBD1,TGTGCCAGTAGTATCAGCGGGACAGGGGTTTCCTACGAGCAGTACTTC,CASSISGTGVSYEQYF
TRBV3-1/TRBV3-2,TRBJ1-6,few,.,TGTGCCAGCAGCCAACATCAGGGTTATAATTCACCCCTCCACTTT,CASSQHQGYNSPLHF
TRBV10-3,TRBJ1-3,.,TRBD1,TGTGCCATCAGAGGGACAGGGGATGGAAACACCATATATTTT,CAIRGTGDGNTIYF
TRBV30,TRBJ1-1,.,.,TGTGCCTCCCGAGGGCCGTACACTGAAGCTTTCTTT,CASRGPYTEAFF
TRBV12-3/TRBV12-4,TRBJ1-6,.,.,TGTGCCAGCAGTTTTATCGGGTCATCACCCCTCCACTTT,CASSFIGSSPLHF
TRBV2,TRBJ1-6,.,.,TGTGCCAGCAGTGAATCCAGGGCTTATTCACCCCTCCACTTT,CASSESRAYSPLHF
TRBV19,TRBJ1-2,.,TRBD1,TGTGCCAGTAGTATTGGACAGGGGGCCGGTGGCTACACCTTC,CASSIGQGAGGYTF
TRBV9,TRBJ2-7,once,TRBD1,TGTGCCAGCAGCCCGAGCGTTCTGACAGGGGACTCCTACGAGCAGTACTTC,CASSPSVLTGDSYEQYF
TRBV27,TRBJ1-1,.,.,TGTGCCAGCAGTTCACCCAGTAAGATGAACACTGAAGCTTTCTTT,CASSSPSKMNTEAFF
TRBV11-2,TRBJ2-3,once,TRBD2,TGTGCCAGCAGCTTAGATGGGGGGGGTGCACGGGATACGCAGTATTTT,CASSLDGGGARDTQYF
TRBV6-5,TRBJ1-4,.,TRBD1,TGTGCCAGCAGGATATCAGGGGGTGAAAAACTGTTTTTT,CASRISGGEKLFF
TRBV12-3/TRBV12-4,TRBJ1-5,.,.,TGTGCCAGCAGTTTAGCGCACGAGGGGCCCCAGCATTTT,CASSLAHEGPQHF
TRBV19,TRBJ2-4,once,.,TGTGCCAGTTCACCAACTAGAGAAAACATTCAGTACTTC,CASSPTRENIQYF
TRBV6-5,TRBJ2-7,.,.,TGTGCTACCGACCGGGACAACTACGAGCAGTACTTC,CATDRDNYEQYF
TRBV2,TRBJ2-3,.,TRBD2,TGTGCCACCAAAGGGCGGGGGGGTAAACGCACAGATACGCAGTATTTT,CATKGRGGKRTDTQYF
TRBV29-1,TRBJ1-3,once,TRBD1,TGCAGCGTTGGACAGGGTTCGGCGGACACCATATATTTT,CSVGQGSADTIYF
TRBV5-1,TRBJ1-1,.,TRBD1,TGCGCCAGCTACCCGGGACAGGGTGCCATGAACACTGAAGCTTTCTTT,CASYPGQGAMNTEAFF
TRBV5-1,TRBJ2-7,.,.,TGCGCCAGCAAGCGCGCTAGCCGGGACAAGAGCTCCTACGAGCAGTACTTC,CASKRASRDKSSYEQYF
TRBV3-1/TRBV3-2,TRBJ2-7,.,TRBD1,TGTGCCAGCAGCCAGTGGGGGACAGGGGACGAGCAGTACTTC,CASSQWGTGDEQYF
TRBV12-5,TRBJ1-5,.,.,TGTGCTAGTGGTTTGGCACTACGAGGTCTTCGGAGCAATCAGCCCCAGCATTTT,CASGLALRGLRSNQPQHF
TRBV5-4,TRBJ1-2,few,.,TGTGCCAGCAGCTTCGAGCTTAACTATGGCTACACCTTC,CASSFELNYGYTF
TRBV7-3,TRBJ2-1,.,.,TGTGCCAGCAGCTTAAGGGGCAGCGCTATGGATGAGCAGTTCTTC,CASSLRGSAMDEQFF
TRBV2,TRBJ2-7,.,TRBD1,TGTGCCAGCAGTGGGGACAGGGCATACGAGCAGTACTTC,CASSGDRAYEQYF
TRBV5-1,TRBJ2-4,.,TRBD2,TGCGCCAGCAGCTTGGCGGGGGGGAACATTCAGTACTTC,CASSLAGGNIQYF
TRBV11-3,TRBJ2-1,.,.,TGTGCCAGCAGCCCTGGGAAACAGGTCCCCCTGGGGAATGAGCAGTTCTTC,CASSPGKQVPLGNEQFF
TRBV7-8,TRBJ1-3,.,.,TGTGCCAGCAGCGTCCGACAGGCCTCCTCTGGAAACACCATATATTTT,CASSVRQASSGNTIYF
TRBV28,TRBJ2-3,.,.,TGTGCCAGCACCCCCCGGGTCCCCGATACGCAGTATTTT,CASTPRVPDTQYF
TRBV11-3,TRBJ2-7,.,TRBD1,TGTGCCAGCAGCTTAGGGGGTGGGGGACAGGGATGGTACGAGCAGTACTTC,CASSLGGGGQGWYEQYF